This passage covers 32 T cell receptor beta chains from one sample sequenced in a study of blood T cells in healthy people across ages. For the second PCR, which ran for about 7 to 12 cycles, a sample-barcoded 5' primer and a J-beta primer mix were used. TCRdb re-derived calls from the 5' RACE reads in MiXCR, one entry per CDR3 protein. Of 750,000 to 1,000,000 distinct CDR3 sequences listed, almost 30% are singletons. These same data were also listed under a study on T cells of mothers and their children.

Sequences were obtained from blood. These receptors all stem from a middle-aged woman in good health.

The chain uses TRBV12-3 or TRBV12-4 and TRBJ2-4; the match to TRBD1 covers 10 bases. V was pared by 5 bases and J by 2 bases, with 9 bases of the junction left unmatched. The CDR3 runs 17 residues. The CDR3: CASSVDRGIDSKNIQYF. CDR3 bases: TGTGCCAGCAGTGTGGACAGGGGGATTGATTCCAAAAACATTCAGTACTTC.

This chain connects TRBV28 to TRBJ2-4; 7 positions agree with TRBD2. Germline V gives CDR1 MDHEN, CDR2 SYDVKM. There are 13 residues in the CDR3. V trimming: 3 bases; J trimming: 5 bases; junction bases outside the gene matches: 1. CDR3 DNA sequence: TGTGCCAGCAGTTTTGGGGGGGAAAACATTCAGTACTTC. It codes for CASSFGGENIQYF. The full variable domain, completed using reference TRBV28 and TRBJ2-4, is DVKVTQSSRYLVKRTGEKVFLECVQDMDHENMFWYRQDPGLGLRLIYFSYDVKMKEKGDIPEGYSVSREKKERFSLILESASTNQTSMYLCASSFGGENIQYFGAGTRLSVL.

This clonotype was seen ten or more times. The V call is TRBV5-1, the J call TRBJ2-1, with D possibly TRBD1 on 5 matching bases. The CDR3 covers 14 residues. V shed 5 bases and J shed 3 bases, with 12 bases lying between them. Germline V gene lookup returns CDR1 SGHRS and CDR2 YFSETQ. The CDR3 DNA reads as TGCGCCAGCAGACACGGCAGGGACTACAATGAGCAGTTCTTC. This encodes CASRHGRDYNEQFF.

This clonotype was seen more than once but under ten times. In DNA form, the CDR3 reads TGTGCCAGCAGTGCAGGGGGATCCCTCCACTTT. It yields the protein CASSAGGSLHF. J is TRBJ1-6 and V is TRBV25-1, with 7 bases identical to TRBD1. V was clipped by 4 bases and J by 14 bases; unmatched bases: 2. From germline, CDR1 is MGHDK and CDR2 SYGVNS. The CDR3 loop spans 11 amino acids.

The CDR3 reads CASRAGTSNTEAFF. In nucleotides, the CDR3 is TGTGCCAGCAGAGCCGGGACATCGAACACTGAAGCTTTCTTT. This chain joins TRBV6-1 and TRBJ1-1, with TRBD1 as a possible D gene (6 bases). Germline assignment: CDR1 MNHNS and CDR2 SASEGT. Between the trimmed V and J ends, which lost 6 bases and 1 base, there was a span of 12 bases. CDR3 length: 14 amino acids.

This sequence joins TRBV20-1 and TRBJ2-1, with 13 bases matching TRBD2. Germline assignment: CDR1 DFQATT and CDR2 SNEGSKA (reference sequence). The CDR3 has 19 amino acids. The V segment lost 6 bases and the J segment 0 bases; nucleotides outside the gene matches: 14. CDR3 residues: CSAEFIGTSGITSYNEQFF. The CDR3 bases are TGCAGTGCCGAATTTATAGGGACTAGCGGGATTACCTCCTACAATGAGCAGTTCTTC.

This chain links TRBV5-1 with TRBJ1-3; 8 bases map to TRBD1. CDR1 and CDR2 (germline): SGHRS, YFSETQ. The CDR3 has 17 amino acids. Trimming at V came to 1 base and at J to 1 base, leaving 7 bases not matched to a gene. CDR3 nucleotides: TGCGCCAGCAGCTTGCCGGGACAGGCGGCGTCTGGAAACACCATATATTTT. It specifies CASSLPGQAASGNTIYF. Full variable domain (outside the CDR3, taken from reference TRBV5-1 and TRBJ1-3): KAGVTQTPRYLIKTRGQQVTLSCSPISGHRSVSWYQQTPGQGLQFLFEYFSETQRNKGNFPGRFSGRQFSNSRSEMNVSTLELGDSALYLCASSLPGQAASGNTIYFGEGSWLTVV.

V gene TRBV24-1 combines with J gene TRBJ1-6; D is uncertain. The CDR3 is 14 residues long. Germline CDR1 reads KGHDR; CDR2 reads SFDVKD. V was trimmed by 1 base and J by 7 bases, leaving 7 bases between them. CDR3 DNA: TGTGCCACCAGTGATTTAGGTGAGAATTCACCCCTCCACTTT. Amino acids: CATSDLGENSPLHF.

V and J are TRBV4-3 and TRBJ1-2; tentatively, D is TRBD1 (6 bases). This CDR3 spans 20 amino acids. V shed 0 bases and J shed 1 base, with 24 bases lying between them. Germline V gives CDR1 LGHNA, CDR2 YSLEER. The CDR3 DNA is TGCGCCAGCAGCCAAGAGGCCCCGGACAGAGTACCACCAATTAACTATGGCTACACCTTC. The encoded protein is CASSQEAPDRVPPINYGYTF.

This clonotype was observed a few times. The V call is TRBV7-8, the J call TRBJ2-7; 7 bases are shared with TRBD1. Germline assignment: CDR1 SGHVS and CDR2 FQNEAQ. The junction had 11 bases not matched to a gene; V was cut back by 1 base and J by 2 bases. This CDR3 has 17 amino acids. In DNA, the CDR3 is TGTGCCAGCAGCTTAGTATCCGACAGGGTTTGGACCTACGAGCAGTACTTC. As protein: CASSLVSDRVWTYEQYF.

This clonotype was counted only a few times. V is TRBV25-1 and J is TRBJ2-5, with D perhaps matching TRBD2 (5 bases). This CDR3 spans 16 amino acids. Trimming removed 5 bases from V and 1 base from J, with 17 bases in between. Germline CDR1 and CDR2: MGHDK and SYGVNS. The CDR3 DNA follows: TGTGCCAGCAGTCCCCCCCGGGGTAGCGCCCAAGAGACCCAGTACTTC. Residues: CASSPPRGSAQETQYF.

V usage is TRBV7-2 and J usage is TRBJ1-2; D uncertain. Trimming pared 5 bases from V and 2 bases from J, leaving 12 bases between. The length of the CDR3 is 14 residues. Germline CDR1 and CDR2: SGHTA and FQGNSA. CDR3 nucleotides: TGTGCCAGCAGCCTAAACGGCATAAACTATGGCTACACCTTC. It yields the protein CASSLNGINYGYTF.

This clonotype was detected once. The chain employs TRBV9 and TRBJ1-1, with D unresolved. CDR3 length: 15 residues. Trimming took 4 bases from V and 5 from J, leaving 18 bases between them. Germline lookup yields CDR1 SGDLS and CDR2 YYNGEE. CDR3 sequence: CASSYLNRHQTEAFF. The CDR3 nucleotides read TGTGCCAGCAGCTACCTGAACAGACATCAAACTGAAGCTTTCTTT.

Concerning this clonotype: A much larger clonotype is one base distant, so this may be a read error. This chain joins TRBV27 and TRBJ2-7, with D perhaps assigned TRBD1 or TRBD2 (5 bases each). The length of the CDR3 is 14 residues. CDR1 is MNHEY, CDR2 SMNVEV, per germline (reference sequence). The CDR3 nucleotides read TGTGCCAGCGGGACGGATCTCCTAGCCTACGACCAGTACTTC. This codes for CASGTDLLAYDQYF.

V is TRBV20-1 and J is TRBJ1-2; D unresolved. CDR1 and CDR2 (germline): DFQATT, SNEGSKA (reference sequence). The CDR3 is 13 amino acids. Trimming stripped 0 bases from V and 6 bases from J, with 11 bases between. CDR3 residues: CSARDIANNGYTF. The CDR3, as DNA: TGCAGTGCTAGAGATATCGCTAATAATGGCTACACCTTC.

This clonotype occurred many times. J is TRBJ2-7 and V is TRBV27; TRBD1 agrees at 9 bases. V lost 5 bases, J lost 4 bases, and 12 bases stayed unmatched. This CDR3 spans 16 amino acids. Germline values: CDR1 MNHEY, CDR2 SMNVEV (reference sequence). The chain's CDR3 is CASSIHGTGTQYEQYF. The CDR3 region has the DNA TGTGCCAGCAGTATCCACGGGACAGGGACCCAATACGAGCAGTACTTC.

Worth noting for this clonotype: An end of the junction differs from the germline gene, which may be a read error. This CDR3 reads CASSLTQGVGETQYF. CDR3 sequence (DNA): TGTGCTAGCAGCTTAACTCAGGGGGTTGGGGAGACCCAGTACTTC. The rearrangement joins TRBV7-7 to TRBJ2-7; TRBD1 agrees at 7 bases. The better agreement between TRBJ2-5 and the DNA end casts doubt on the J call. This CDR3 contains 15 residues. The V gene's germline CDR1 is SSHAT and CDR2 FNYEAQ (reference sequence).

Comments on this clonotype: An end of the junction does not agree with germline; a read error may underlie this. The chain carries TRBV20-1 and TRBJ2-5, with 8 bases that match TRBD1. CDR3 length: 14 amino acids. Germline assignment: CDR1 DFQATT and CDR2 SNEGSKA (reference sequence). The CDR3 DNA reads TGCAGTGCTGGGAAGACAGGGGACCAAGGGACCCAGTACTTC. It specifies CSAGKTGDQGTQYF.

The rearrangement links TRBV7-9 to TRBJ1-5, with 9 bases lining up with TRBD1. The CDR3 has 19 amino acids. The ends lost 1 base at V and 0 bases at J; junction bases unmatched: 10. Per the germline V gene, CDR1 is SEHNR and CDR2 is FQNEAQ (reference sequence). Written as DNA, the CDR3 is TGTGCCAGCAGCTTAGGGTTATCGTGGACAGGGGATAGCAATCAGCCCCAGCATTTT. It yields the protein CASSLGLSWTGDSNQPQHF.

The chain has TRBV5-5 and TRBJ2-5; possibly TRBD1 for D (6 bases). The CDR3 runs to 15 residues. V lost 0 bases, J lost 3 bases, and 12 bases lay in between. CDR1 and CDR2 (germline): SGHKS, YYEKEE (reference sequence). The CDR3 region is CASSLAGTNKETQYF. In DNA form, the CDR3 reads TGTGCCAGCAGCTTGGCCGGGACAAATAAAGAGACCCAGTACTTC.

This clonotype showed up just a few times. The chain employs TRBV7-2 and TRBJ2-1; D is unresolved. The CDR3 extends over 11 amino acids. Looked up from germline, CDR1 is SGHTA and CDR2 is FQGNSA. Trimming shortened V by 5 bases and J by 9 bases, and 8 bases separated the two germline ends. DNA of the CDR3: TGTGCCAGCAGCGCCTTTGGTGAGCAGTTCTTC. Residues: CASSAFGEQFF.

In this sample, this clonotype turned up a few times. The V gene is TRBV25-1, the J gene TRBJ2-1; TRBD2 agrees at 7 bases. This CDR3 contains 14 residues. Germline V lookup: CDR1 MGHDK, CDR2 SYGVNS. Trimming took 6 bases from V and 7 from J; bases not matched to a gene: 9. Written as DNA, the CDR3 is TGTGCCAGCAGCCCCGGTCCGGGGGGTAATGAGCAGTTCTTC. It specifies CASSPGPGGNEQFF. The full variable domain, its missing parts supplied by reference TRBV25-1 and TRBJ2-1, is EADIYQTPRYLVIGTGKKITLECSQTMGHDKMYWYQQDPGMELHLIHYSYGVNSTEKGDLSSESTVSRIRTEHFPLTLESARPSHTSQYLCASSPGPGGNEQFFGPGTRLTVL.

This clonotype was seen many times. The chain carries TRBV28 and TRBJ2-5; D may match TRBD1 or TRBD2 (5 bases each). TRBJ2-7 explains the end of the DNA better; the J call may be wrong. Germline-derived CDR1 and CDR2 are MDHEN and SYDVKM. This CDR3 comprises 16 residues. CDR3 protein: CASSLIPRGVITEQYF. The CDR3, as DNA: TGTGCCAGCAGTTTAATTCCGCGAGGGGTAATTACCGAGCAGTACTTC.

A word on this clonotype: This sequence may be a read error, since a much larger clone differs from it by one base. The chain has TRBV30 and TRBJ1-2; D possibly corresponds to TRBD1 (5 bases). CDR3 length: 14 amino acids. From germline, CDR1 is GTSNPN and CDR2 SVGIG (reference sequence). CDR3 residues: CAGSVGANTGGYTF. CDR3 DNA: TGTGCCGGGAGTGTAGGGGCAAACACGGGAGGCTACACCTTC. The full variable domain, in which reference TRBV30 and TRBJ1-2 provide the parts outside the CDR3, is SQTIHQWPATLVQPVGSPLSLECTVEGTSNPNLYWYRQAAGRGLQLLFYSVGIGQISSEVPQNLSASRPQDRQFILSSKKLLLSDSGFYLCAGSVGANTGGYTFGSGTRLTVV.

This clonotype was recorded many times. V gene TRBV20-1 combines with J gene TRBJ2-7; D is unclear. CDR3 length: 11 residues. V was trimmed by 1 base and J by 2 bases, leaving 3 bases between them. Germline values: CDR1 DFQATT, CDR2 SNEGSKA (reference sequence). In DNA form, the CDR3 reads TGCAGTGCTAGAGGGACCTACGAGCAGTACTTC. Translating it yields CSARGTYEQYF.

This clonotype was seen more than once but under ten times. For the CDR3, the DNA is TGCAGTGCTAGAAAGGGGGTCGGCTACACCTTC. Translated: CSARKGVGYTF. The chain has TRBV20-1 and TRBJ1-2, with a weak D call TRBD1 (6 bases). Trimming shortened V by 2 bases and J by 8 bases, and 9 bases separated the two germline ends. Germline V gene sequence: CDR1 DFQATT, CDR2 SNEGSKA (reference sequence). The CDR3 length is 11 residues.

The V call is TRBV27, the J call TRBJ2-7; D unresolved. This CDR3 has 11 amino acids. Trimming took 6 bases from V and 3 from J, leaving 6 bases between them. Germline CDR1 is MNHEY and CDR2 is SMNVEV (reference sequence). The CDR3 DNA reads TGTGCCAGCAGACCCAACTACGAGCAGTACTTC. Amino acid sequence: CASRPNYEQYF.

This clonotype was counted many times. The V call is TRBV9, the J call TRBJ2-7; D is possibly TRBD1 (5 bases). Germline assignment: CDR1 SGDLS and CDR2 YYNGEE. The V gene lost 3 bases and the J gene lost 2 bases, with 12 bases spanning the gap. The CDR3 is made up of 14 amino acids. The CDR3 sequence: CASSAAGNPYEQYF. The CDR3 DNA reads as TGTGCCAGCAGCGCGGCAGGGAACCCCTACGAGCAGTACTTC.

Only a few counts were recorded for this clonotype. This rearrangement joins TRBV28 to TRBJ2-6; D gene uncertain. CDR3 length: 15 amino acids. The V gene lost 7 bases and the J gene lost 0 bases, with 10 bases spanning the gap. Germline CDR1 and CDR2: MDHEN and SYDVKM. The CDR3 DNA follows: TGTGCCAGCAAAACGACGGGCTCTGGGGCCAACGTCCTGACTTTC. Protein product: CASKTTGSGANVLTF.

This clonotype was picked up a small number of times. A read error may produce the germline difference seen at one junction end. The CDR3, as DNA: TGTGCCAGCACCGCGACATGGCCCCTAGAGGGCACTGAGGCTTTCTTT. Protein product: CASTATWPLEGTEAFF. The rearrangement joins TRBV7-9 to TRBJ1-1; D is ambiguous. The germline V gene has CDR1 SEHNR and CDR2 FQNEAQ (reference sequence). This CDR3 contains 16 residues.

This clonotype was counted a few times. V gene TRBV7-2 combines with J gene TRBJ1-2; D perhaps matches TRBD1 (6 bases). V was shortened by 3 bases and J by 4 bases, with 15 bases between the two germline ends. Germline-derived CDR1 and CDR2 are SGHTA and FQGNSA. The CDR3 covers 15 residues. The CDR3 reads CASSFRGTQIYGYTF. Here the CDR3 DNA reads TGTGCCAGCAGCTTTAGGGGGACCCAGATCTATGGCTACACCTTC.

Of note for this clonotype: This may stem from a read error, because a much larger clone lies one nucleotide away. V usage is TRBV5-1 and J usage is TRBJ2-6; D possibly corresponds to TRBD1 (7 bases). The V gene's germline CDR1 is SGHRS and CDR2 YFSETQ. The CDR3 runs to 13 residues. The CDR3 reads CVSSFQGEDVLTF. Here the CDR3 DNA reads TGCGTCAGCAGCTTCCAGGGGGAGGACGTCCTGACTTTC.